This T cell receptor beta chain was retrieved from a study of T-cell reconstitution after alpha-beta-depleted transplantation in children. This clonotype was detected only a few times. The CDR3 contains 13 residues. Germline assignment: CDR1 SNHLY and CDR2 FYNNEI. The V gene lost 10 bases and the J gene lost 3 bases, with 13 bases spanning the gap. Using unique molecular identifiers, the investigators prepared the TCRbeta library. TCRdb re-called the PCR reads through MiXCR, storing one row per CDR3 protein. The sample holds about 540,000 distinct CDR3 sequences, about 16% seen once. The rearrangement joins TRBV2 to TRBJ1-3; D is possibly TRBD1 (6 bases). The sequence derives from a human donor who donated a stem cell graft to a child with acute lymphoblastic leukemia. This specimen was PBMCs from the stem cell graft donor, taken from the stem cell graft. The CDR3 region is CATEQGSGNTIYF. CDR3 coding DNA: TGTGCCACAGAACAGGGAAGTGGAAACACCATATATTTT.